Listed below are T cell receptor beta chains from one sample, sequenced in a study of T cell responses to AZD1222 COVID-19 vaccine. Measured with immunoSEQ multiplex PCR; TCRdb has only the in-frame clones, and not every one. The table lists 150,000 or so clones, about 91% of them singletons. Sample: peripheral blood, taken 28 days after the second AZD1222 dose. Receptor source: an adult who received the AZD1222 COVID-19 vaccine. Both conserved end residues are part of each CDR3. The order of the fields is clone size, V gene, J gene, D gene, CDR3 DNA, CDR3 protein. The D gene is left open where the match is weak. Not all rows give a size; the values are once, few, many and, for expanded clones, a class.

>-|TRBV12-3/TRBV12-4|TRBJ2-1|-
TGTGCCAGCAGTCCCCATTACAATGAGCAGTTCTTC
CASSPHYNEQFF
>few|TRBV5-4|TRBJ2-7|TRBD2
TGTGCCAGCAGCTTAATCTCTAGCGGGAAAGGCGAGCAGTACTTC
CASSLISSGKGEQYF
>-|TRBV4-2|TRBJ1-2|-
TGTGCCAGCAGCCAAGATCGGGCCGCGACATATGGCTACACCTTC
CASSQDRAATYGYTF
>-|TRBV24-1|TRBJ2-4|-
TGTGCCACCAGTGCCTCGACAGCCGGAGGCAAAAACATTCAGTACTTC
CATSASTAGGKNIQYF
>-|TRBV6-2/TRBV6-3|TRBJ2-1|-
TGTGCCAGCAGTTATTTAGGGCTTGCGGATGAGCAGTTCTTC
CASSYLGLADEQFF
>few|TRBV5-4|TRBJ1-1|-
TGTGCCAGCAGCCCTTGGGGGGGGACTGAAGCTTTCTTT
CASSPWGGTEAFF
>-|TRBV7-8|TRBJ2-3|TRBD2
TGTGCCAGCAGCTGGCGGACTAGCGGCTCCACAGATACGCAGTATTTT
CASSWRTSGSTDTQYF
>-|TRBV5-6|TRBJ1-4|-
TGTGCCAGCAGCTTGGTAGGGACGGATAATGAAAAACTGTTTTTT
CASSLVGTDNEKLFF
>-|TRBV4-2|TRBJ2-7|-
TGTGCCAGCAGCCATTCTGACCGCGCCTACGAGCAGTACTTC
CASSHSDRAYEQYF
>once|TRBV6-5|TRBJ2-1|TRBD2
TGTGCCAGCAGTCCGGGACTAGCGGGTCGGGATGAGCAGTTCTTC
CASSPGLAGRDEQFF
>-|TRBV6-5|TRBJ1-2|-
TGTGCCAGCAGCCCGGACAGTCTTTCCGGCTACACCTTC
CASSPDSLSGYTF
>few|TRBV5-5|TRBJ2-3|-
TGTGCCAGCAGCTTGGTGCCAGGGCTCAACACAGATACGCAGTATTTT
CASSLVPGLNTDTQYF
>-|TRBV18|TRBJ1-5|TRBD1
TGTGCCAGCTCACCAACAGGGGGCGATCAGCCCCAGCATTTT
CASSPTGGDQPQHF
>-|TRBV6-5|TRBJ1-1|-
TGTGCCAGCCGCCAGGGGATCCCTGAAGCTTTCTTT
CASRQGIPEAFF
>-|TRBV7-8|TRBJ2-7|-
TGTGCCAGCAGCTTAGTAAGGTCCTCCTACGAGCAGTACTTC
CASSLVRSSYEQYF
>-|TRBV18|TRBJ1-1|-
TGTGCCAGCTCACCACCGGTCGGATCGTGGCGTGGAGCTTTCTTT
CASSPPVGSWRGAFF